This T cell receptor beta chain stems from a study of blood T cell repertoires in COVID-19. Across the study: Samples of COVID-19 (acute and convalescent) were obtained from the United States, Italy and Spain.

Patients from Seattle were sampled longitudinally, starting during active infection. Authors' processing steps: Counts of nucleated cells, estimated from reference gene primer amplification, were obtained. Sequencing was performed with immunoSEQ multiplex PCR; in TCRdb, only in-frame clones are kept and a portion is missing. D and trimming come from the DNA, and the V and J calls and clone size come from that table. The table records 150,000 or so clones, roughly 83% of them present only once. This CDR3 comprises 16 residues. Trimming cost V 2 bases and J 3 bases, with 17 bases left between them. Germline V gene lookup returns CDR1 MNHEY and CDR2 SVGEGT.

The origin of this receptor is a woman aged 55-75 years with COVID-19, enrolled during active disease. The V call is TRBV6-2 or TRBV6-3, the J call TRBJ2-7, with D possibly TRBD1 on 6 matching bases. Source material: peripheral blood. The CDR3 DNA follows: TGTGCCAGCAGTTACAGAAAGGGGGTTCCCAGCTACGAGCAGTACTTC. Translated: CASSYRKGVPSYEQYF.